Presented here are 23 T cell receptor beta chains from one specimen sequenced in a study of T-cell reconstitution after alpha-beta-depleted transplantation in children. Preparation of the TCRbeta library used unique molecular identifiers. MiXCR, run by TCRdb on the PCR reads, gives a single entry per CDR3 protein. The data hold more than 300,000 distinct CDR3 sequences, with roughly 15% observed a single time. The source was PBMCs, mostly from graft donor cells, collected 360 days after TCRalphabeta/CD19-depleted stem cell transplant. Receptors were obtained from a male patient aged 2 to 9 who had a stem cell transplant for acute lymphoblastic leukemia, so the T cells may come from the graft donor.

This clonotype appeared a few times. The rearrangement joins TRBV27 to TRBJ2-3; 10 nucleotides match TRBD2. V lost 3 bases, J lost 6 bases, and 3 bases stayed unmatched. CDR1 is MNHEY and CDR2 is SMNVEV in the germline V gene (reference sequence). This CDR3 is 14 amino acids long. The chain's CDR3 is CASSFLAGEDTQYF. The CDR3 region has the DNA TGTGCCAGCAGTTTCCTAGCGGGAGAGGATACGCAGTATTTT.

This clonotype was picked up a small number of times. V and J are TRBV7-9 and TRBJ2-3; the match to TRBD2 covers 7 bases. The CDR3 extends over 15 amino acids. The V gene end was trimmed by 2 bases and the J gene end by 2 bases; junction bases not matched to a gene: 4. Germline V lookup: CDR1 SEHNR, CDR2 FQNEAQ (reference sequence). The CDR3 spells CASSLLLAATDTQYF. In nucleotides, the CDR3 is TGTGCCAGCAGCTTACTGCTAGCGGCCACAGATACGCAGTATTTT.

This clonotype was counted many times. The chain uses TRBV12-3 or TRBV12-4 and TRBJ2-7, with D perhaps TRBD1 or TRBD2 (5 bases each). Trimming cost V 6 bases and J 5 bases, with 20 bases left between them. The CDR3 contains 15 residues. The chain's CDR3 is CASSPSWQGPNEQYF. DNA for the CDR3: TGTGCCAGCAGCCCCTCCTGGCAGGGACCTAACGAGCAGTACTTC.

This chain connects TRBV4-1 to TRBJ2-3; weak D call: TRBD2 (6 bases). This CDR3 is built from 16 residues. Germline V gives CDR1 MGHRA, CDR2 YSYEKL. Trimming stripped 1 base from V and 2 bases from J, with 13 bases between. CDR3 in DNA: TGCGCCAGCAGCCAAGTGGCGGGAACCCTCACAGATACGCAGTATTTT. It yields the protein CASSQVAGTLTDTQYF.

The genes are TRBV7-2 and TRBJ1-5, with a weak D call TRBD1 (5 bases). Trimming cost V 4 bases and J 6 bases, with 10 bases left between them. The CDR3 totals 13 residues. Looked up from germline, CDR1 is SGHTA and CDR2 is FQGNSA. CDR3 loop: CASSYTGIQPQHF. The CDR3 DNA reads TGTGCCAGCAGCTATACAGGTATTCAGCCCCAGCATTTT.

The chain has TRBV3-1 and TRBJ1-5, with a tentative D call TRBD1 (5 bases). CDR3 length equals 16 residues. Trimming cost V 4 bases and J 6 bases, with 19 bases left between them. Germline values: CDR1 LGHDT, CDR2 YNNKEL (reference sequence). CDR3 region: CASSPSSRGAGQPQHF. CDR3 bases: TGTGCCAGCAGCCCCAGTTCAAGGGGAGCGGGTCAGCCCCAGCATTTT.

This clonotype was detected ten times or more. The chain employs TRBV9 and TRBJ2-1, with 8 bases identical to TRBD2. The CDR3 consists of 14 residues. The J segment lost 7 bases and the V segment lost 2 bases, leaving 5 bases of the junction unmatched. Per germline, CDR1 SGDLS and CDR2 YYNGEE. The CDR3 bases are TGTGCCAGCAGCGTGGCACCTAGCGGGAATGAGCAGTTCTTC. Translated: CASSVAPSGNEQFF.

In this sample, this clonotype turned up a few times. The rearrangement uses TRBV5-6 and TRBJ2-3, with a possible D match to TRBD2 (5 bases). The CDR3 runs 14 residues. CDR1 and CDR2 (germline): SGHDT, YYEEEE. The germline V and J ends were trimmed by 2 bases and 0 bases, with 7 bases remaining between them. The CDR3 DNA reads TGTGCCAGCAGCTTTCCGGGGAGCACAGATACGCAGTATTTT. Encoded protein: CASSFPGSTDTQYF.

This clonotype appeared a few times. V is TRBV12-3 or TRBV12-4 and J is TRBJ1-2; 9 bases line up with TRBD1. CDR3 size: 16 residues. Losses at the gene ends were 0 bases for V and 7 bases for J; bases not matched to a gene: 9. As DNA, the CDR3 is TGTGCCAGCAGTTTAGCGGGAGGGGACAGGGTTGTTGGCTACACCTTC. It specifies CASSLAGGDRVVGYTF.

The chain combines TRBV7-2 with TRBJ2-7; 7 positions match TRBD2. The ends lost 2 bases at V and 3 bases at J; junction bases unmatched: 7. The CDR3 loop spans 15 amino acids. Per the germline V gene, CDR1 is SGHTA and CDR2 is FQGNSA. The CDR3 bases are TGTGCCAGCAGCTTATCCGGACTAGGCGGCTACGAGCAGTACTTC. Translation: CASSLSGLGGYEQYF.

This clonotype was seen more than once but under ten times. The chain is built from TRBV9 and TRBJ2-1; D unclear. The CDR3 consists of 13 residues. Looked up from germline, CDR1 is SGDLS and CDR2 is YYNGEE. V gave up 4 bases and J gave up 8 bases, with 13 bases separating them. CDR3 residues: CASSLAQRYEQFF. CDR3 coding DNA: TGTGCCAGCAGCTTAGCCCAGCGCTATGAGCAGTTCTTC. The complete variable domain, with remaining parts taken from reference TRBV9 and TRBJ2-1, reads DSGVTQTPKHLITATGQRVTLRCSPRSGDLSVYWYQQSLDQGLQFLIQYYNGEERAKGNILERFSAQQFPDLHSELNLSSLELGDSALYFCASSLAQRYEQFFGPGTRLTVL.

This clonotype was seen more than once but under ten times. The chain uses TRBV29-1 and TRBJ2-5; 13 nucleotides agree with TRBD2. CDR1 and CDR2 from the germline V gene are SQVTM and ANQGSEA. There are 14 residues in the CDR3. V lost 8 bases, J lost 5 bases, and 8 bases stayed unmatched. The CDR3 bases are TGCAGCAGCACTAGCGGGAGGGCCCTGGAGACCCAGTACTTC. Protein product: CSSTSGRALETQYF.

Many counts were recorded for this clonotype. V and J are TRBV5-1 and TRBJ2-5; 7 bases are a match to TRBD1. Germline CDR1 and CDR2: SGHRS and YFSETQ. Trimming removed 4 bases from V and 7 bases from J; junction bases left unmatched: 7. This CDR3 is built from 13 residues. The CDR3, as DNA: TGCGCCAGCAGCCCAGACAGGGTAGGGACCCAGTACTTC. It specifies CASSPDRVGTQYF.

The chain carries TRBV2 and TRBJ2-7, with 9 bases aligning to TRBD2. Germline V gene data show CDR1 as SNHLY and CDR2 as FYNNEI. The CDR3 has 18 amino acids. The junction had 16 bases not matched to a gene; V was cut back by 7 bases and J by 0 bases. The CDR3 region is CASKPGFGLAQNSYEQYF. For the CDR3, the DNA is TGTGCCAGCAAGCCCGGTTTTGGACTAGCGCAAAACTCCTACGAGCAGTACTTC.

There are many counts of this clonotype. The chain recombines TRBV28 with TRBJ2-7, with D maybe TRBD2 (5 bases). The germline V and J ends were trimmed by 11 bases and 4 bases, with 15 bases remaining between them. The CDR3 loop spans 12 amino acids. Germline V gene data show CDR1 as MDHEN and CDR2 as SYDVKM. The CDR3 is CACAGLTYEQYF. The CDR3 DNA sequence: TGTGCCTGTGCCGGACTGACGTACGAGCAGTACTTC.

The CDR3: CASSLGGGALEQFF. CDR3 coding DNA: TGTGCCAGCAGTTTAGGTGGGGGGGCCTTAGAGCAGTTCTTC. V is TRBV28 and J is TRBJ2-1, with D tentatively TRBD2 (7 bases). This CDR3 has 14 amino acids. Germline CDR1 is MDHEN and CDR2 is SYDVKM. V shed 2 bases and J shed 10 bases, with 15 bases lying between them. Looking up the rest from reference TRBV28 and TRBJ2-1 gives the full variable domain: DVKVTQSSRYLVKRTGEKVFLECVQDMDHENMFWYRQDPGLGLRLIYFSYDVKMKEKGDIPEGYSVSREKKERFSLILESASTNQTSMYLCASSLGGGALEQFFGPGTRLTVL.

This chain links TRBV25-1 with TRBJ2-3; TRBD2 agrees at 9 bases. CDR1 MGHDK and CDR2 SYGVNS come from the germline V gene. The CDR3 extends over 16 amino acids. The V gene end was trimmed by 4 bases and the J gene end by 0 bases; junction bases not matched to a gene: 5. CDR3 loop: CASSVAGGISTDTQYF. DNA of the CDR3: TGTGCCAGCAGTGTTGCGGGAGGGATTAGCACAGATACGCAGTATTTT. Together with reference TRBV25-1 and TRBJ2-3, the CDR3 gives the full variable domain: EADIYQTPRYLVIGTGKKITLECSQTMGHDKMYWYQQDPGMELHLIHYSYGVNSTEKGDLSSESTVSRIRTEHFPLTLESARPSHTSQYLCASSVAGGISTDTQYFGPGTRLTVL.

This clonotype has at least ten counts. The chain carries TRBV29-1 and TRBJ2-6, with TRBD2 matching over 7 bases. The CDR3 is made up of 15 amino acids. Unmatched junction bases numbered 3, after V lost 4 bases and J lost 0 bases. Germline loops: CDR1 SQVTM, CDR2 ANQGSEA. The CDR3 loop is CSVGEGHSGANVLTF. In DNA form, the CDR3 reads TGCAGCGTTGGGGAGGGCCACTCTGGGGCCAACGTCCTGACTTTC.

The chain combines TRBV18 with TRBJ2-5, with no clear D. Trimming left V 5 bases short and J 3 bases short, with 10 bases between. In germline, CDR1 is KGHSH, CDR2 LQKENI. The CDR3 sequence is 13 residues long. The CDR3 loop is CASSGVPEETQYF. CDR3 coding DNA: TGTGCCAGCTCAGGCGTTCCGGAAGAGACCCAGTACTTC.

The rearrangement links TRBV28 to TRBJ2-5; no definite D call. Germline CDR1 and CDR2: MDHEN and SYDVKM. CDR3 length equals 15 residues. V lost 1 base to trimming and J lost 4 bases, with 13 bases between them. The CDR3 region is CASSLFPSGLETQYF. The CDR3 bases are TGTGCCAGCAGTTTATTCCCGTCAGGCCTAGAGACCCAGTACTTC.

This clonotype was detected a few times. The J gene is TRBJ1-5, the V gene TRBV6-1, with 7 positions matching TRBD1. V lost 5 bases and J lost 3; bases outside the gene matches: 4. This CDR3 has 14 residues. The germline V gene has CDR1 MNHNS and CDR2 SASEGT. The CDR3 DNA sequence: TGTGCCAGCAGTCGCGACAGGGTCAATCAGCCCCAGCATTTT. As protein: CASSRDRVNQPQHF.

The rearrangement joins TRBV5-6 to TRBJ2-3; 8 positions agree with TRBD2. This CDR3 spans 17 amino acids. CDR1 SGHDT and CDR2 YYEEEE come from the germline V gene. Trimming at V came to 4 bases and at J to 2 bases, leaving 12 bases not matched to a gene. The DNA of the CDR3 is TGTGCCAGCAGCCTAGTAAGCGGGAGTATGGACACAGATACGCAGTATTTT. Protein: CASSLVSGSMDTDTQYF.

The chain carries TRBV15 and TRBJ2-7; unclear D gene. Germline V gene sequence: CDR1 LNHNV, CDR2 YYDKDF (reference sequence). Deletions cut 0 bases from V and 6 bases from J, with 9 bases between. This CDR3 contains 13 residues. CDR3 nucleotide sequence: TGTGCCACCAGCAGAGATCTAGGCGGCGAGCAGTACTTC. Its protein is CATSRDLGGEQYF.